This T cell receptor beta chain was sequenced during a study of T cell responses to AZD1222 COVID-19 vaccine. The repertoire was sequenced with immunoSEQ multiplex PCR; TCRdb's copy has only in-frame clones and lacks some. Of approximately 150,000 clones in the sample, 85% to 95% are singletons; the top ten hold 1.3%. Points from the study as a whole: At 160-218 and 743-854, vaccine-associated CD4 TCRs were dominant, and they spanned spike. Clonal diversity may have been underestimated in mostly white British donors.

This clone came up a few times. The antigen is unknown. The CDR3 runs 13 residues. Germline-derived CDR1 and CDR2 are KGHDR and SFDVKD. The J segment lost 7 bases and the V segment lost 12 bases, leaving 12 bases of the junction unmatched. The input for sequencing was peripheral blood, taken on day 0 of AZD1222 vaccination. V is TRBV24-1 and J is TRBJ1-1; 8 bases map to TRBD1. The receptor was isolated from an adult in good health. The CDR3 here is CAAQTGAGGEAFF. The CDR3 nucleotides are TGTGCCGCCCAGACAGGGGCGGGTGGTGAAGCTTTCTTT.